The 26 T cell receptor beta chains in this list originate from one sample, sequenced in a study of cytomegalovirus exposure and HLA in healthy donors. The study ran its PCR with 60 Vbeta and 13 Jbeta primers. The data were produced by immunoSEQ multiplex PCR, yet TCRdb's version contains in-frame clones alone and is incomplete. The profile shows approximately 150,000 clones, 75% to 80% of them singletons. Sequencing was done on a sample of PBMCs. The source of these receptors is a female donor in good health and CMV-seronegative.

This chain connects TRBV15 to TRBJ2-6; 8 positions agree with TRBD1. V was pared by 5 bases and J by 0 bases, with 3 bases of the junction left unmatched. The V gene's germline CDR1 is LNHNV and CDR2 YYDKDF (reference sequence). CDR3 length equals 16 residues. The CDR3 loop reads CATSATGDSGANVLTF. The CDR3, as DNA: TGTGCCACCAGCGCGACAGGGGACTCTGGGGCCAACGTCCTGACTTTC.

This clone was picked up one time. V and J are TRBV7-9 and TRBJ1-1; 11 bases line up with TRBD1. Germline trimming cut 4 bases from V and 4 bases from J; bases unmatched to any gene: 5. Per the germline V gene, CDR1 is SEHNR and CDR2 is FQNEAQ (reference sequence). CDR3 length: 15 amino acids. CDR3 nucleotide sequence: TGTGCCAGCAGCTGGACCGGGACAGGGGGCACTGAAGCTTTCTTT. It yields the protein CASSWTGTGGTEAFF. The full variable domain, rest sourced from reference TRBV7-9 and TRBJ1-1, is DTGVSQNPRHKITKRGQNVTFRCDPISEHNRLYWYRQTLGQGPEFLTYFQNEAQLEKSRLLSDRFSAERPKGSFSTLEIQRTEQGDSAMYLCASSWTGTGGTEAFFGQGTRLTVV.

The chain is built from TRBV9 and TRBJ1-1, with D possibly being TRBD1 (6 bases). The V gene lost 6 bases and the J gene lost 4 bases, with 10 bases spanning the gap. Germline V gene sequence: CDR1 SGDLS, CDR2 YYNGEE. The CDR3 sequence is 12 residues long. The chain's CDR3 is CASNREGTEAFF. DNA for the CDR3: TGTGCCAGCAACAGGGAGGGCACTGAAGCTTTCTTT.

This clone was observed a few times. The chain has TRBV5-5 and TRBJ1-5; unclear D gene. The CDR3 has 12 residues. Deletions cut 4 bases from V and 9 bases from J, with 11 bases between. Germline CDR1 is SGHKS and CDR2 is YYEKEE (reference sequence). The CDR3 sequence: CASSVFEGPQHF. DNA of the CDR3: TGTGCCAGCAGCGTCTTTGAGGGGCCCCAGCATTTT. The whole variable domain, remainder taken from reference TRBV5-5 and TRBJ1-5, is DAGVTQSPTHLIKTRGQQVTLRCSPISGHKSVSWYQQVLGQGPQFIFQYYEKEERGRGNFPDRFSARQFPNYSSELNVNALLLGDSALYLCASSVFEGPQHFGDGTRLSIL.

V and J are TRBV27 and TRBJ2-2, with 11 bases matching TRBD2. Germline-derived CDR1 and CDR2 are MNHEY and SMNVEV (reference sequence). The J segment lost 3 bases and the V segment lost 4 bases, leaving 7 bases of the junction unmatched. This CDR3 region has 17 residues. CDR3 amino acids: CASSSLAGGPHTGELFF. The CDR3 coding sequence is TGTGCCAGCAGTTCTTTAGCGGGGGGGCCGCACACCGGGGAGCTGTTTTTT.

The V and J genes are TRBV5-1 and TRBJ2-5; 7 bases fit TRBD2. There are 16 residues in the CDR3. Germline CDR1 SGHRS, CDR2 YFSETQ. V dropped 4 bases and J dropped 2; count of bases not matched to a gene: 11. The chain's CDR3 is CASSRDYPGAQETQYF. Written as DNA, the CDR3 is TGCGCCAGCAGCCGGGACTACCCTGGAGCTCAAGAGACCCAGTACTTC.

The CDR3 here is CATTQGLNTEAFF. DNA for the CDR3: TGTGCCACCACACAGGGCTTGAACACTGAAGCTTTCTTT. This chain connects TRBV19 to TRBJ1-1; the D gene is possibly TRBD1 (6 bases). This CDR3 contains 13 residues. Trimming removed 10 bases at V and 0 bases at J, with 12 bases between. Germline values: CDR1 LNHDA, CDR2 SQIVND (reference sequence).

The chain couples TRBV6-5 to TRBJ1-2; the D gene is possibly TRBD1 (6 bases). Deletions cut 6 bases from V and 2 bases from J, with 16 bases between. The germline V gene has CDR1 MNHEY and CDR2 SVGAGI. CDR3 length: 15 amino acids. CDR3 DNA: TGTGCCAGCAGCCAAGGGGGGGGGCAGAACTATGGCTACACCTTC. Translating it yields CASSQGGGQNYGYTF.

This sequence joins TRBV6-5 and TRBJ2-7, with D perhaps TRBD1 (6 bases). In germline, CDR1 is MNHEY, CDR2 SVGAGI. The CDR3 consists of 13 residues. Between the trimmed V and J ends, which lost 8 bases and 3 bases, there was a span of 14 bases. The CDR3 nucleotides are TGTGCCAGCCGAGGGGGAAACCTCTACGAGCAGTACTTC. It specifies CASRGGNLYEQYF.

This clone was observed a few times. The rearrangement joins TRBV10-2 to TRBJ1-1; D gene unclear. There are 15 residues in the CDR3. Trimming cost V 2 bases and J 2 bases, with 12 bases left between them. Germline V gene data show CDR1 as WSHSY and CDR2 as SAAADI. CDR3 sequence reads: CASSEGQLINTEAFF. In DNA form, the CDR3 reads TGCGCCAGCAGTGAGGGGCAGCTAATTAACACTGAAGCTTTCTTT.

This chain joins TRBV9 and TRBJ2-2; 8 positions agree with TRBD1. Per the germline V gene, CDR1 is SGDLS and CDR2 is YYNGEE. The CDR3 totals 16 residues. J lost 4 bases, V lost 0 bases, and 5 bases had no gene match. The CDR3 is CASSVEGQGGTGELFF. Here the CDR3 DNA reads TGTGCCAGCAGCGTAGAAGGACAGGGAGGCACCGGGGAGCTGTTTTTT.

The rearrangement links TRBV19 to TRBJ2-6, with D possibly being TRBD2 (5 bases). This CDR3 is 13 amino acids long. The germline CDR1 and CDR2 sequences are LNHDA and SQIVND (reference sequence). Trimming removed 5 bases at V and 4 bases at J, with 6 bases between. The CDR3 loop reads CASSRGGANVLTF. The CDR3 DNA is TGTGCCAGTAGTCGCGGGGGGGCCAACGTCCTGACTTTC.

The chain recombines TRBV19 with TRBJ2-1, with a weak D call TRBD2 (5 bases). CDR1 LNHDA and CDR2 SQIVND come from the germline V gene (reference sequence). V shed 2 bases and J shed 3 bases, with 8 bases lying between them. The CDR3 consists of 14 residues. CDR3: CASSIQRFYNEQFF. The CDR3 region has the DNA TGTGCCAGTAGTATACAGCGGTTCTACAATGAGCAGTTCTTC.

A single count supports this clone. This chain joins TRBV11-2 and TRBJ2-2; no reliable D call. The CDR3 consists of 14 residues. Per germline, CDR1 SGHAT and CDR2 FQNNGV. V shed 5 bases and J shed 2 bases, with 9 bases lying between them. The CDR3 protein is CASSREPNTGELFF. Written as DNA, the CDR3 is TGTGCCAGCAGCCGCGAACCAAACACCGGGGAGCTGTTTTTT.

Remarks on this clone: Because the CDR3 is missing its conserved closing phenylalanine or tryptophan, this is likely a read error. The chain joins TRBV9 to TRBJ1-1; 7 bases agree with TRBD1. This CDR3 has 16 amino acids. Germline V gives CDR1 SGDLS, CDR2 YYNGEE. The ends lost 3 bases at V and 3 bases at J; junction bases unmatched: 11. The CDR3 spells CASSDISAQGDTEAFL. The CDR3 DNA sequence: TGTGCCAGCAGCGATATCTCAGCCCAGGGGGACACTGAAGCTTTCCTT.

This clone was picked up one time. The chain has TRBV10-3 and TRBJ2-2; 11 bases fit TRBD1. This CDR3 contains 19 residues. The V gene end was trimmed by 3 bases and the J gene end by 7 bases; junction bases not matched to a gene: 16. The germline gives CDR1 ENHRY, CDR2 SYGVKD. CDR3 in amino acids: CAISDPGQGGSRSYGELFF. The CDR3 DNA follows: TGTGCCATCAGTGACCCGGGACAGGGGGGGTCGCGGTCGTACGGGGAGCTGTTTTTT.

The J gene is TRBJ1-4, the V gene TRBV7-8, with unresolved D. Germline-derived CDR1 and CDR2 are SGHVS and FQNEAQ. V was trimmed by 1 base and J by 7 bases, leaving 13 bases between them. CDR3 length: 15 amino acids. The CDR3 loop is CASSLVPSSGEKLFF. CDR3 DNA sequence: TGTGCCAGCAGCTTAGTACCCTCGTCGGGTGAAAAACTGTTTTTT.

The chain recombines TRBV10-3 with TRBJ2-5; 7 bases map to TRBD1. Looked up from germline, CDR1 is ENHRY and CDR2 is SYGVKD. This CDR3 has 16 amino acids. The V segment lost 2 bases and the J segment 2 bases; nucleotides outside the gene matches: 8. The CDR3: CAISERDRTFQETQYF. The CDR3 nucleotides read TGTGCCATCAGTGAGAGGGACAGAACATTTCAAGAGACCCAGTACTTC.

The V gene is TRBV10-2, the J gene TRBJ2-7; the D gene is possibly TRBD2 (5 bases). Germline V CDR1 and CDR2: WSHSY, SAAADI. V shed 5 bases and J shed 6 bases, with 8 bases lying between them. This CDR3 spans 11 amino acids. In DNA form, the CDR3 reads TGCGCCAGCAGTACTGGGAGCGAGCAGTACTTC. Its protein product is CASSTGSEQYF.

The chain employs TRBV19 and TRBJ1-4; D remains unclear. The germline gives CDR1 LNHDA, CDR2 SQIVND (reference sequence). The CDR3 covers 12 residues. Deletions cut 5 bases from V and 8 bases from J, with 9 bases between. The CDR3 bases are TGTGCCAGTAGTGCGGATAGAGAAAAACTGTTTTTT. Translation gives CASSADREKLFF.

V is TRBV5-1 and J is TRBJ1-5, with D uncertain. Between the trimmed V and J ends, which lost 3 bases and 3 bases, there was a span of 13 bases. CDR3 length: 15 amino acids. Germline V lookup: CDR1 SGHRS, CDR2 YFSETQ. CDR3 loop: CASSWGSGDNQPQHF. For the CDR3, the DNA is TGCGCCAGCAGCTGGGGTTCCGGGGACAATCAGCCCCAGCATTTT.

This chain uses TRBV28 with TRBJ1-1; D unresolved. The CDR3 length is 17 residues. Germline CDR1 and CDR2: MDHEN and SYDVKM. V gave up 7 bases and J gave up 1 base, with 22 bases separating them. The CDR3 nucleotides are TGTGCCAGCAACTCGCCGGGAGTCCCTCAAAGGAACACTGAAGCTTTCTTT. This codes for CASNSPGVPQRNTEAFF.

On this clone itself: Its ends do not fully match the called genes, so a read error is possible. V usage is TRBV7-7 and J usage is TRBJ2-1; 8 bases align to TRBD1. Germline V gene data show CDR1 as SSHAT and CDR2 as FNYEAQ (reference sequence). The CDR3 is 15 amino acids. The CDR3 region is CASSTGQVGDNEQFF. CDR3 bases: TGTGCTAGCAGCACGGGACAGGTTGGAGACAATGAGCAGTTCTTC.

The chain is built from TRBV27 and TRBJ1-5; D perhaps matches TRBD1 (5 bases). This CDR3 contains 13 residues. V was pared by 0 bases and J by 7 bases, with 7 bases between. Germline V gene data show CDR1 as MNHEY and CDR2 as SMNVEV (reference sequence). CDR3 protein: CASSLSGGQPQHF. The CDR3 DNA reads TGTGCCAGCAGTTTATCGGGGGGACAGCCCCAGCATTTT.

This clone was counted once. The CDR3 coding sequence is TGCGCCAGCAGCTTGGGGACAGGGCTTGTCAATGAGCAGTTCTTC. Its translation: CASSLGTGLVNEQFF. V gene TRBV5-1 combines with J gene TRBJ2-1, with TRBD1 matching 8 bases. Per germline, CDR1 SGHRS and CDR2 YFSETQ. This CDR3 region has 15 residues. V shed 0 bases and J 6 bases; nucleotides not matched to a gene: 5.

The V and J genes are TRBV5-5 and TRBJ1-1; the D is unclear. Germline values: CDR1 SGHKS, CDR2 YYEKEE (reference sequence). With 0 bases removed from V and 7 bases from J, the gap between germline ends came to 10 bases. The length of the CDR3 is 13 residues. CDR3 in amino acids: CASSLVSGLEAFF. The CDR3 DNA sequence: TGTGCCAGCAGCTTGGTTAGCGGTCTTGAAGCTTTCTTT.